This TCR beta chain was recorded in a study of T cell responses to AZD1222 COVID-19 vaccine (dated by TCRdb to the early 2020s). Background on the whole study: Because spike-specific TCR depth and breadth did not differ between the two schedules, AZD1222 recipients who got a second dose at roughly 4 weeks were pooled with those who got a second dose at roughly 12 weeks. TCR sequencing was performed for about 240 trial participants, of whom some 200 were given two doses of AZD1222 and roughly 25 were given two doses of MenACWY control vaccine. Enrollment into the trials was organized by age into subgroups of 18-55, 56-69 and 70-plus years, and those subgroups contained roughly 150, 30 and 60 TCR-sequenced participants, respectively.

The CDR3 regions of human TCRbeta chains were analyzed by immunosequencing. As for the authors' bioinformatics: TCRs in the repertoires were compared against a reference library of SARS-CoV-2-specific TCRs that had been generated with the MIRA antigen-specificity platform. Breadth was defined as the fraction of unique TCRs that were SARS-CoV-2-associated. Depth was defined as the fraction of total T cells that were SARS-CoV-2-associated. Each spike-specific TCR was assigned to its reactive spike region and to a CD4 or CD8 class using the MIRA data. Log10-transformed breadth and depth values were compared by one-way ANOVA with Sidak's multiple comparisons tests. TCRdb re-hosts the immuneACCESS table, in-frame sequences only. Its copies lack some clones; in the studies checked, an unresolved V gene accounts for under half of them, and the cause for the rest is not known. That table furnishes V, J and clone size, whereas the DNA furnished D and trimming. The sample yields tens of thousands of clones; about 78% were counted once. The top ten hold about 21% of the sample.

The time point tag for this specimen amounts to: baseline before first vaccination. Vaccinee samples were obtained from the UK trials COV001 and COV002, which included a single-blind randomized controlled phase 2/3 trial of AZD1222 (ChAdOx1 nCoV-19) in healthy adults. For TCRbeta chain sequencing, PBMC samples from trial participants were taken at day 0 and at day 28 after the second dose. What the research found in general, with its limitations: Vaccine-associated CD4 TCRs spanned the whole spike protein, with dominant responses in regions 160-218 and 743-854. Because no day 14 peak-response samples were available, the repertoires could be characterized only after the peak T cell response. Reportedly, almost half of the unique spike-specific TCRs recognized epitopes lying outside the regions that are mutated in the B.1.351 and B.1.1.7 variants. Only a handful of AZD1222 recipients were SARS-CoV-2 seropositive at baseline, limiting conclusions about previously exposed vaccinees. After two AZD1222 doses, spike-specific TCR breadth and depth were significantly higher than at day 0 and than in MenACWY recipients. In the small 56-69-year group, the increase in depth fell short of significance, most likely because of low power. Most participants were white British and females outnumbered males, and the authors suggested that clonal diversity may have been underestimated.

CDR1 and CDR2, looked up from the germline V gene (reference sequence), are GTSNPN and SVGIG. For this chain, trimming is 2 bases at the V end and 13 bases at the J end, and the number of junction bases without a gene match is 5. The CDR3 contains 11 residues, cysteine and phenylalanine counted. Just the 33-base CDR3 DNA is kept, in frame starting at base 1. In the case of this clone: It lacks a known antigen. Base qualities are missing; no much larger clone stands one base away.

The source was peripheral blood, collected on day 0 of AZD1222 vaccination. The rearrangement combines TRBV30 with TRBJ2-1, with 7 bases aligning to TRBD1. The sequence was collected from an adult in good health. The CDR3 amino acid sequence is: CAWSRDRHQFF. The DNA sequence follows: TGTGCCTGGAGTCGGGACAGACACCAGTTCTTC.